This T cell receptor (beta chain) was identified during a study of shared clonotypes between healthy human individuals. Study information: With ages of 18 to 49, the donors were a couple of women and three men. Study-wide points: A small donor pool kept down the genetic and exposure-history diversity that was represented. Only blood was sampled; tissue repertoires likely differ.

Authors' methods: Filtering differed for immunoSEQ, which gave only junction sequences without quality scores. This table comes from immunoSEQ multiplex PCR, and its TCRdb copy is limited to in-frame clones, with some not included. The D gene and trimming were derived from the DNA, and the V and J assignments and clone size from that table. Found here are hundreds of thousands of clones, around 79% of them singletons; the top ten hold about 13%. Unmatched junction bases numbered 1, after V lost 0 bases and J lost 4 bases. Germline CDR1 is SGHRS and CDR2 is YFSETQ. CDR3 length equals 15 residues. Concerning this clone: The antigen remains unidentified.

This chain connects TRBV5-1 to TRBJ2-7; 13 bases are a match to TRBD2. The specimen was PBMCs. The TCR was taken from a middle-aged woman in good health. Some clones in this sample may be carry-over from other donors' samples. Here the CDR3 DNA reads TGCGCCAGCAGCTTGGTACTAGCGGGAGGGTACGAGCAGTACTTC. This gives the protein CASSLVLAGGYEQYF.